This T cell receptor beta chain was captured by sequencing in a study of naive and memory T cell subsets. Overall study findings and caveats: TCRs were reportedly recovered from both biopsy types, mostly tuberculin test sites.

The germline V gene has CDR1 LNHNV and CDR2 YYDKDF (reference sequence). This CDR3 is 19 amino acids long. With 0 bases clipped from V and 4 bases from J, the junction kept 13 bases outside the gene matches. Only a few counts were recorded for this clonotype. Antigen unknown. Treatment defined: skin biopsy from PPD injection site in Mantoux-positive individual. A UMI-containing oligonucleotide was joined by 3' ligation to the TCR cDNA template. Biopsied sites were PPD injections in people with a positive Mantoux test. Reverse transcription used DNase-treated unsorted total RNA, aiming for roughly 1 to 1,100 ng. Amplification of ligated cDNA took four PCR rounds with SP2 and nested alpha and beta constant primers. TCRdb reanalysed the UMI-ligation and nested PCR reads using MiXCR and keeps one entry per CDR3 protein. The profile covers around 31,000 distinct CDR3 sequences, with about 6.2% appearing a single time and about 3.1% taken by the ten largest.

The clonotype originates from an adult in good health. Sequenced here: skin, sampled from a tuberculin skin test site. This chain connects TRBV15 to TRBJ2-1; 9 nucleotides line up with TRBD2. The CDR3 nucleotides read TGTGCCACCAGCAGAGATCTCCAGCGGGGGGCTTCAAGATACAATGAGCAGTTCTTC. This sequence encodes CATSRDLQRGASRYNEQFF.